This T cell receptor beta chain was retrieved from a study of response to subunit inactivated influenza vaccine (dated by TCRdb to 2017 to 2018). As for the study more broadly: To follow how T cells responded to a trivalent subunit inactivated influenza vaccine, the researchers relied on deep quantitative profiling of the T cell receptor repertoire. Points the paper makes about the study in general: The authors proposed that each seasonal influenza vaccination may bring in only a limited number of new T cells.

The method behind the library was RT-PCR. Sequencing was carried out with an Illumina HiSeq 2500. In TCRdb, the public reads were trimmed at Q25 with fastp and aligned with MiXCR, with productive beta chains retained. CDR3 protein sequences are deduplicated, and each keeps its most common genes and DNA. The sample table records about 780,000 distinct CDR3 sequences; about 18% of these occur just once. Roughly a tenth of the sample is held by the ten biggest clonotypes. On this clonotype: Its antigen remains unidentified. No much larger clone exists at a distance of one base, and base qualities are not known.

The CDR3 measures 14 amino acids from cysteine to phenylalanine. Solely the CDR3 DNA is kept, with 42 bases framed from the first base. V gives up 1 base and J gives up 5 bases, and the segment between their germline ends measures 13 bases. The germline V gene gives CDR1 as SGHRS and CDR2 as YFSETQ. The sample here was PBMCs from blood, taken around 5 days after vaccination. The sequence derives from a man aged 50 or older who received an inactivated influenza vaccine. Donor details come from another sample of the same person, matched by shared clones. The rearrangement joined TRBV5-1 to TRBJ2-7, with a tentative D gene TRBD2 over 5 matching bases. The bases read TGCGCCAGCAGCTTGCGAGGGAGCGGTGACGAGCAGTACTTC. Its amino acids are CASSLRGSGDEQYF.